This TCR beta chain was captured in a study of blood T cell repertoires in COVID-19. Germline V lookup: CDR1 WNHNN, CDR2 SYGVQD (reference sequence). The CDR3 spans 13 residues. The V gene end was trimmed by 8 bases and the J gene end by 7 bases; junction bases not matched to a gene: 6. TCRdb keeps only in-frame clones here, not all; method: immunoSEQ multiplex PCR. The sample records approximately 390,000 clones, 90% being singletons. Input material: peripheral blood. The chain links TRBV10-1 to TRBJ1-4, with 8 positions matching TRBD1. This sequence originates from a man aged 18 to 35 with active or convalescent COVID-19. CDR3 loop: CASLTGDREKLFF. The CDR3 DNA reads as TGCGCCAGCCTGACAGGGGATCGTGAAAAACTGTTTTTT.